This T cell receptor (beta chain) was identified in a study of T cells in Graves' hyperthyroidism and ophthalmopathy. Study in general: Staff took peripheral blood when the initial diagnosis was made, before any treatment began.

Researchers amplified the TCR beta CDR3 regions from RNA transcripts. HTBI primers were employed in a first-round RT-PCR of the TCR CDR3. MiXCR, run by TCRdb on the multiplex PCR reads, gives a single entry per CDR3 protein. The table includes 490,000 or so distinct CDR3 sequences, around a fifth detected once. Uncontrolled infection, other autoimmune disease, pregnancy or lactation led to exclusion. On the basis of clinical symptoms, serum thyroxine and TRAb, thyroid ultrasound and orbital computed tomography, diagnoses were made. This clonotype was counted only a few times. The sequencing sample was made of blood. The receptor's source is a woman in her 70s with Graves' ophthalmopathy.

CDR3 sequence reads: CASSLGTWTRQETQYF. For the CDR3, the DNA is TGCGCCAGCAGCTTGGGGACTTGGACTAGACAAGAGACCCAGTACTTC. This chain joins TRBV5-1 and TRBJ2-5; TRBD2 matches at 7 bases. The CDR3 contains 16 residues. Germline CDR1 reads SGHRS; CDR2 reads YFSETQ. Trimming cost V 0 bases and J 2 bases; bases outside gene matches: 7.